The source of this T cell receptor (beta chain) is a study of cytomegalovirus exposure and HLA in healthy donors. Study-level results: An apparent linkage of common viral pathogens to several of the most significant clusters emerged in a later analysis.

Regarding this clone: The antigen remains undetermined.

This CDR3 is 14 amino acids long. V lost 4 bases and J lost 1; bases outside the gene matches: 2. CDR1 and CDR2 (germline): SGDLS, YYNGEE. PCR employed 60 Vbeta and 13 Jbeta primers. The repertoire was sequenced with immunoSEQ multiplex PCR; TCRdb's copy has only in-frame clones and lacks some. The sample holds roughly 38,000 clones; approximately 90% are singletons and the top ten take under 3.5%. The chain employs TRBV9 and TRBJ2-3; 8 positions agree with TRBD2. The TCR was taken from a woman aged 18-29 years in good health and CMV-seronegative. The material sequenced was PBMCs. The DNA for the CDR3 is TGTGCCAGCAGCCAGACTAGCGGCACAGATACGCAGTATTTT. Translated: CASSQTSGTDTQYF.